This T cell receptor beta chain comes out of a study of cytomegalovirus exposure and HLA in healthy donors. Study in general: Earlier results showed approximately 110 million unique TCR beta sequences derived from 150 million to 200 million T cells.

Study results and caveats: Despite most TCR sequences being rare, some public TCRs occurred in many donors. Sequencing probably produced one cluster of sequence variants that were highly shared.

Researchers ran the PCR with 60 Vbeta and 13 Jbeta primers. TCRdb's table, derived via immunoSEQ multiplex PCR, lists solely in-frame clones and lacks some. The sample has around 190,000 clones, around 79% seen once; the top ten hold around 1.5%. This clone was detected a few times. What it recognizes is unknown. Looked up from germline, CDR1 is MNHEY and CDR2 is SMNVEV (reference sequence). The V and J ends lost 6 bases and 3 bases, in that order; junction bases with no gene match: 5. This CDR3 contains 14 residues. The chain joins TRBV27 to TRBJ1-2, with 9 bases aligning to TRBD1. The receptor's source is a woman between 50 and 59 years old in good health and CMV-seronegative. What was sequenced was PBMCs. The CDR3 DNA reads TGTGCCAGCAGGGTGGGACAGGGTGACTATGGCTACACCTTC. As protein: CASRVGQGDYGYTF.